The source of this TCR beta chain is a study of blood T cell repertoires in COVID-19 (dated by TCRdb to between 2020 and 2021). Broadly, across the study: The collaborator samples originated in the United States, Italy and Spain and spanned the acute and convalescent phases of COVID-19. Where available, HLA class I and class II types were taken from metadata supplied by the sample provider and were not determined by assay-based typing. The prospective study material was composed of cDNA or gDNA derived from T cells, B-cell-depleted T cells, or PBMCs. Sample metadata almost always included a de-identified subject ID, COVID-19 status, age in years and sex. The dataset comprised deeply sampled blood TCRbeta repertoires from subjects exposed to, actively infected with, or recovered from COVID-19. The repertoires were made available in a free public database intended to serve as a resource for research on the immune response to SARS-CoV-2. Samples came from the ongoing ImmuneRACE study (first 160 participants) plus 1,254 subjects from 6 global collaborators.

Taken from the germline V gene, the CDR1 and CDR2 loops are MDHEN and SYDVKM. V has 8 bases trimmed and J has 5 bases trimmed; junction bases matching no gene number 18. The CDR3 holds 18 amino acids from the cysteine to the phenylalanine. Just the 54-base CDR3 DNA is kept, in frame starting at base 1. Paper-wide results and their limitations: Clinical and demographic metadata were provided uncurated, with the amount varying by source and participant.

The collaborating institutions used their own protocols to collect whole blood in K2EDTA tubes. For TCRbeta analysis, collaborators shipped samples as frozen whole blood, isolated PBMCs, or DNA extracted from either of those sample types. With respect to this clone: Its antigen is currently not known. No base quality values were provided; no much bigger clone lies one nucleotide off.

The immunoSEQ Assay, a bias-controlled multiplex PCR, was used to amplify TCRbeta CDR3 regions from genomic DNA. Per the source publication's procedure: The number of nucleated cells in each sample was estimated by amplification of reference gene primers within the assay. Sequence reads were collapsed and filtered to measure the absolute abundance of every unique TCRbeta CDR3 rearrangement. For each sample, productive Simpson clonality was calculated by taking the square root of Simpson's diversity index across productive rearrangements. The clones in this table, taken by TCRdb from immuneACCESS, are in-frame only. Not every clone is retained; where verified, under half of the shortfall comes from an unresolved V gene, and the cause of the rest is unknown. Clone size and V and J calls were adopted from that table, with D and trimming inferred from the DNA. This sample comprises about 36,000 clones, about 80% of them detected only once. Less than 2.5% of the sample lies in the top ten.

The sequence is built from TRBV28 and TRBJ1-1; 12 central bases correspond to TRBD1. The sample taken for sequencing was peripheral blood. The sequence derives from a man between 60 and 70 years old with active COVID-19. CDR3 protein: CASLRDRGLDGAKTEAFF. Here is the DNA: TGTGCCAGCCTGAGGGACAGGGGGCTGGACGGGGCAAAAACTGAAGCTTTCTTT.